The 25 T cell receptor beta chains reported below all come from one sample, sequenced in a study of CD8 T cells in Susac syndrome. Reverse transcription of roughly 0.5 to 1 ug RNA was carried out with random hexamers. TCRdb analysed the immunoSEQ multiplex PCR reads with MiXCR anew, one entry per CDR3 protein. The sample shows 250,000 to 350,000 distinct CDR3 sequences, 70% to 90% of them seen only once. Input material: CD8+ T cells from PBMCs. The receptors were gathered from a human donor with multiple sclerosis.

The sample holds one count of this clonotype. V usage is TRBV27 and J usage is TRBJ1-5; D unresolved. This CDR3 contains 14 residues. Germline V lookup: CDR1 MNHEY, CDR2 SMNVEV (reference sequence). The ends were cut back, 4 bases at V and 5 bases at J, with 12 bases in the middle. The CDR3 loop is CASSSLGLHQPQHF. CDR3 sequence (DNA): TGTGCCAGCAGTTCTCTTGGGCTGCATCAGCCCCAGCATTTT.

The gene calls are TRBV7-9 and TRBJ1-4; 7 bases align to TRBD1. The trim removed 6 bases at V and 8 bases at J, leaving 9 bases unmatched. Germline V gives CDR1 SEHNR, CDR2 FQNEAQ (reference sequence). The length of the CDR3 is 14 residues. CDR3 sequence reads: CASRPTGEREKLFF. CDR3 DNA sequence: TGTGCCAGCAGACCTACAGGGGAGAGAGAAAAACTGTTTTTT.

The CDR3, as DNA: TGTGCCAGCAGCGTAGTAGGTGCGGGAAAAGATACGCAGTATTTT. It codes for CASSVVGAGKDTQYF. The J gene is TRBJ2-3, the V gene TRBV9, with TRBD2 as a possible D gene (6 bases). The CDR3 is made up of 15 amino acids. From germline, CDR1 is SGDLS and CDR2 YYNGEE. The V gene lost 0 bases and the J gene lost 5 bases, with 13 bases spanning the gap.

This clonotype occurred a few times. The chain uses TRBV13 and TRBJ2-7; 10 nucleotides align to TRBD2. The germline CDR1 and CDR2 sequences are PRHDT and FYEKMQ (reference sequence). The V segment lost 0 bases and the J segment 5 bases; nucleotides outside the gene matches: 4. The CDR3 has 15 amino acids. CDR3 sequence reads: CASSLGLAGDDEQYF. In nucleotides, the CDR3 is TGTGCCAGCAGCTTAGGGCTAGCGGGAGACGACGAGCAGTACTTC.

The CDR3 loop reads CASSLGGLESSSGNTIYF. The CDR3 DNA sequence: TGTGCCAGCAGTTTAGGCGGGTTAGAGTCAAGCTCTGGAAACACCATATATTTT. The rearrangement uses TRBV28 and TRBJ1-3, with unresolved D. CDR1 and CDR2 from the germline V gene are MDHEN and SYDVKM. CDR3 size: 18 residues. The V and J ends lost 2 bases and 0 bases respectively, with 17 bases between them.

V and J are TRBV27 and TRBJ1-1, with D possibly matching TRBD1 (5 bases). Trimming removed 6 bases from V and 4 bases from J, with 9 bases in between. The CDR3 length is 12 residues. Germline V gene lookup returns CDR1 MNHEY and CDR2 SMNVEV (reference sequence). CDR3 in amino acids: CASSAGFTEAFF. As DNA, the CDR3 is TGTGCCAGCAGCGCAGGGTTCACTGAAGCTTTCTTT.

The genes are TRBV5-6 and TRBJ2-7; 7 bases fit TRBD2. Germline V gives CDR1 SGHDT, CDR2 YYEEEE. V trimming: 4 bases; J trimming: 3 bases; junction bases outside the gene matches: 7. CDR3 length: 14 amino acids. The CDR3 reads CASSSGVRDYEQYF. CDR3 sequence (DNA): TGTGCCAGCAGCAGCGGGGTCAGAGACTACGAGCAGTACTTC.

The chain recombines TRBV13 with TRBJ1-2; weak D call: TRBD1 (6 bases). The CDR3 totals 15 residues. Trimming removed 8 bases from V and 8 bases from J, with 24 bases in between. CDR1 and CDR2 from the germline V gene are PRHDT and FYEKMQ (reference sequence). The CDR3 coding sequence is TGTGCCAGCGGTTTCGACAGGCCTGCGCGTGGAGGCTACACCTTC. This sequence encodes CASGFDRPARGGYTF.

The rearrangement joins TRBV27 to TRBJ2-7; D is perhaps TRBD2 (6 bases). With 5 bases removed from V and 7 bases from J, the gap between germline ends came to 9 bases. Germline loops: CDR1 MNHEY, CDR2 SMNVEV (reference sequence). The CDR3 has 11 amino acids. This CDR3 reads CASSKGREQYF. CDR3 in DNA: TGTGCCAGCAGTAAGGGGAGGGAGCAGTACTTC.

This chain uses TRBV7-8 with TRBJ2-1; D unclear. Trimming removed 4 bases at V and 7 bases at J, with 11 bases between. Germline CDR1 reads SGHVS; CDR2 reads FQNEAQ. CDR3 size: 13 residues. CDR3 region: CASSSLPGNEQFF. The CDR3 DNA reads TGTGCCAGCAGCTCTCTTCCGGGTAATGAGCAGTTCTTC. Together with reference TRBV7-8 and TRBJ2-1, the CDR3 gives the full variable domain: GAGVSQSPRYKVAKRGQDVALRCDPISGHVSLFWYQQALGQGPEFLTYFQNEAQLDKSGLPSDRFFAERPEGSVSTLKIQRTQQEDSAVYLCASSSLPGNEQFFGPGTRLTVL.

The chain has TRBV27 and TRBJ1-4; tentatively, D is TRBD1 (6 bases). The germline V gene has CDR1 MNHEY and CDR2 SMNVEV (reference sequence). V dropped 5 bases and J dropped 7 bases, with 20 bases sitting between them. The CDR3 has 16 residues. The CDR3 DNA follows: TGTGCCAGCAGTGCCCGGGACACCCCTGGGGGTGAAAAACTGTTTTTT. Translation: CASSARDTPGGEKLFF.

This clonotype occurred once. J is TRBJ1-1 and V is TRBV19; D is undetermined. V lost 5 bases and J lost 6, with 10 bases in between. The germline V gene encodes CDR1 LNHDA and CDR2 SQIVND (reference sequence). This CDR3 comprises 12 residues. This chain's CDR3 is CASSWAGAEAFF. CDR3 sequence (DNA): TGTGCCAGTAGTTGGGCAGGAGCTGAAGCTTTCTTT. The complete variable domain, with remaining parts taken from reference TRBV19 and TRBJ1-1, reads DGGITQSPKYLFRKEGQNVTLSCEQNLNHDAMYWYRQDPGQGLRLIYYSQIVNDFQKGDIAEGYSVSREKKESFPLTVTSAQKNPTAFYLCASSWAGAEAFFGQGTRLTVV.

The gene calls are TRBV5-1 and TRBJ1-2; D call uncertain. V was trimmed by 0 bases and J by 2 bases, leaving 5 bases between them. The CDR3 consists of 13 residues. Germline V lookup: CDR1 SGHRS, CDR2 YFSETQ. The CDR3 here is CASSLARNYGYTF. CDR3 DNA sequence: TGCGCCAGCAGCTTGGCGCGGAACTATGGCTACACCTTC. The whole variable domain, filled in from reference TRBV5-1 and TRBJ1-2, reads KAGVTQTPRYLIKTRGQQVTLSCSPISGHRSVSWYQQTPGQGLQFLFEYFSETQRNKGNFPGRFSGRQFSNSRSEMNVSTLELGDSALYLCASSLARNYGYTFGSGTRLTVV.

The gene calls are TRBV30 and TRBJ1-2; D gene uncertain. This CDR3 has 15 residues. Trimming stripped 4 bases from V and 7 bases from J, with 22 bases between. Germline V gene data show CDR1 as GTSNPN and CDR2 as SVGIG (reference sequence). As DNA, the CDR3 is TGTGCCTGGATTTCTCCGGGTTTCCGAAGAGGTGGCTACACCTTC. This sequence encodes CAWISPGFRRGGYTF.

As for this clonotype: The junction departs from germline at one end; a sequencing error may be responsible. The chain is built from TRBV11-2 and TRBJ1-1, with D unresolved. The CDR3 is 16 amino acids. Germline lookup yields CDR1 SGHAT and CDR2 FQNNGV. The CDR3 sequence is CANSSSLFTAGAEAFF. The CDR3 nucleotides read TGTGCCAACAGCTCCTCCTTATTCACGGCTGGGGCTGAAGCTTTCTTT.

A few counts support this clonotype. The chain uses TRBV28 and TRBJ1-3; a possible D gene is TRBD1 (5 bases). This CDR3 region has 14 residues. In germline, CDR1 is MDHEN, CDR2 SYDVKM. V was trimmed by 5 bases and J by 1 base, leaving 9 bases between them. DNA for the CDR3: TGTGCCAGCAGTCTCGCAGGGTCTGGAAACACCATATATTTT. This codes for CASSLAGSGNTIYF.

This clonotype was seen once. This chain connects TRBV20-1 to TRBJ1-1, with 10 nucleotides matching TRBD1. V shed 5 bases, J shed 3 bases, and the junction held 3 bases outside the gene matches. Germline values: CDR1 DFQATT, CDR2 SNEGSKA (reference sequence). This CDR3 region has 13 residues. The CDR3 spells CSAVGTGDTEAFF. CDR3 DNA sequence: TGCAGTGCTGTCGGGACAGGGGACACTGAAGCTTTCTTT.

V and J are TRBV30 and TRBJ1-1; D call uncertain. The CDR3 length is 13 residues. Germline V gene lookup returns CDR1 GTSNPN and CDR2 SVGIG (reference sequence). V lost 1 base and J 1 base, leaving 7 bases between the germline ends. CDR3 residues: CAWSDHPNTEAFF. The CDR3 DNA is TGTGCCTGGAGTGATCACCCGAACACTGAAGCTTTCTTT.

This clonotype was observed once. The chain carries TRBV20-1 and TRBJ1-2, with D possibly TRBD1 on 5 matching bases. Trimming removed 0 bases from V and 4 bases from J, with 18 bases in between. Germline V lookup: CDR1 DFQATT, CDR2 SNEGSKA (reference sequence). The CDR3 runs 16 residues. The CDR3, as DNA: TGCAGTGCTAGAGATCTAAGGAGGGGTCGGGCCTATGGCTACACCTTC. It encodes CSARDLRRGRAYGYTF.

As DNA, the CDR3 is TGTGCCAGCAGTTCACAGGGGCGGCCTTTCTTT. It specifies CASSSQGRPFF. The genes are TRBV27 and TRBJ1-1, with 7 bases aligning to TRBD1. The CDR3 contains 11 residues. Germline CDR1 and CDR2: MNHEY and SMNVEV (reference sequence). The ends lost 4 bases at V and 12 bases at J; junction bases unmatched: 5.

The CDR3 loop reads CASSLLAGGPRETQYF. Here the CDR3 DNA reads TGTGCCAGCAGCTTGCTCGCGGGAGGGCCGCGGGAGACCCAGTACTTC. This chain links TRBV7-3 with TRBJ2-5; 9 positions match TRBD2. From germline, CDR1 is SGHTA and CDR2 FQGTGA. With V trimmed by 3 bases and J by 5 bases, 10 bases remained unmatched. This CDR3 has 16 amino acids.

J is TRBJ2-3 and V is TRBV25-1; a possible D gene is TRBD2 (6 bases). V lost 8 bases, J lost 0 bases, and 15 bases lay in between. This CDR3 region has 15 residues. CDR1 is MGHDK, CDR2 SYGVNS, per germline. CDR3 DNA sequence: TGTGCCAGCTCCCGAGCGGCGGGAAGCACAGATACGCAGTATTTT. Translated: CASSRAAGSTDTQYF.

V usage is TRBV7-8 and J usage is TRBJ2-1; 10 bases align to TRBD2. The germline gives CDR1 SGHVS, CDR2 FQNEAQ. The CDR3 extends over 16 amino acids. With 1 base clipped from V and 7 bases from J, the junction kept 7 bases outside the gene matches. CDR3 amino acids: CASSLEGMTSGNEQFF. The CDR3 coding sequence is TGTGCCAGCAGCTTAGAGGGGATGACTAGCGGGAATGAGCAGTTCTTC.

The rearrangement joins TRBV19 to TRBJ2-7, with D perhaps matching TRBD2 (6 bases). The CDR3 is 14 residues long. Germline values: CDR1 LNHDA, CDR2 SQIVND (reference sequence). V was shortened by 3 bases and J by 5 bases, with 14 bases between the two germline ends. The CDR3 reads CASSMTRRSHEQYF. The DNA of the CDR3 is TGTGCCAGTAGTATGACTAGAAGATCTCACGAGCAGTACTTC.

This chain links TRBV7-3 with TRBJ1-3; no clear D gene. The germline V gene encodes CDR1 SGHTA and CDR2 FQGTGA. V dropped 5 bases and J dropped 0 bases, with 23 bases sitting between them. CDR3 length: 19 residues. CDR3 residues: CASSHTLPGRMISGNTIYF. The CDR3 DNA is TGTGCCAGCAGCCACACCCTGCCGGGCAGGATGATCTCTGGAAACACCATATATTTT.